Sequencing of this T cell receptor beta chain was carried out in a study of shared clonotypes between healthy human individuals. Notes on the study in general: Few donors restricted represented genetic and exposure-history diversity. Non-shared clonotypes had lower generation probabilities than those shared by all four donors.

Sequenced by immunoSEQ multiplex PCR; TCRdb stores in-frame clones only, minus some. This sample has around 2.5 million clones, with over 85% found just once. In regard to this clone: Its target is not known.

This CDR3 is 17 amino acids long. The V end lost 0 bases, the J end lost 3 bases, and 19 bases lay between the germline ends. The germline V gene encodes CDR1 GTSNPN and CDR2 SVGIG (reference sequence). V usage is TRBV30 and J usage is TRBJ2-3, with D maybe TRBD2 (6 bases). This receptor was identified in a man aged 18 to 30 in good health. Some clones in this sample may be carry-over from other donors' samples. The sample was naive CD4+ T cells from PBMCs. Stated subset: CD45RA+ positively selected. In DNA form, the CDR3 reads TGTGCCTGGAGTGTTCGGGGGACCCCCGCGGCGACAGATACGCAGTATTTT. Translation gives CAWSVRGTPAATDTQYF.